The 13 T cell receptor beta chains below come from one sample, sequenced in a study of blood T cell repertoires in COVID-19 (dated by TCRdb to between 2020 and 2021). Receptors were amplified or captured by the immunoSEQ multiplex PCR assay. The immuneACCESS repertoire file appears here via TCRdb, limited to in-frame rearrangements. These files lack a portion of the clones; in checked studies, under half of the deficit traces to unresolved V genes, and the cause of the others is not known. For this sample there are roughly 440,000 clones; 88% appear just once. The top ten constitute 10% to 15% of the sample. The specimen was peripheral blood. The receptor set was obtained from a woman in her forties or fifties with COVID-19, enrolled during active disease.

J is TRBJ2-1 and V is TRBV4-1, with D hard to call. The germline V gene has CDR1 MGHRA and CDR2 YSYEKL. This CDR3 spans 14 amino acids. The germline V and J ends were trimmed by 0 bases and 5 bases, with 8 bases remaining between them. CDR3 in amino acids: CASSQDWPHNEQFF. The DNA for the CDR3 is TGCGCCAGCAGCCAAGATTGGCCTCACAATGAGCAGTTCTTC.

V is TRBV7-8 and J is TRBJ2-1, with 9 nucleotides matching TRBD2. This CDR3 contains 16 residues. V lost 5 bases to trimming and J lost 2 bases; unmatched junction nucleotides: 7. CDR1 and CDR2 from the germline V gene are SGHVS and FQNEAQ. CDR3 in amino acids: CASSPRLAATYNEQFF. CDR3 nucleotides: TGTGCCAGCAGCCCCCGACTAGCGGCAACCTACAATGAGCAGTTCTTC.

The rearrangement joins TRBV27 to TRBJ2-3; D is perhaps TRBD1 (6 bases). V lost 5 bases and J 0 bases, leaving 27 bases between the germline ends. This CDR3 has 20 amino acids. The germline V gene encodes CDR1 MNHEY and CDR2 SMNVEV (reference sequence). The DNA for the CDR3 is TGTGCCAGCAGTACTCGTTCAGGGACACACCTGATCTCTAGCACAGATACGCAGTATTTT. Translating it yields CASSTRSGTHLISSTDTQYF.

J is TRBJ1-2 and V is TRBV6-5, with D uncertain. V lost 7 bases to trimming and J lost 7 bases, with 13 bases between them. The CDR3 totals 12 residues. Germline assignment: CDR1 MNHEY and CDR2 SVGAGI. This chain's CDR3 is CASTRLVGGYTF. The CDR3 DNA is TGTGCCAGCACCCGGTTAGTCGGTGGCTACACCTTC.

The chain links TRBV6-5 to TRBJ1-1; weak D call: TRBD1 (5 bases). The CDR3 consists of 13 residues. Germline values: CDR1 MNHEY, CDR2 SVGAGI. The V and J ends lost 6 bases and 1 base respectively, with 9 bases between them. DNA for the CDR3: TGTGCCAGCAGGACAGAGAGGAACACTGAAGCTTTCTTT. It codes for CASRTERNTEAFF.

This sequence joins TRBV9 and TRBJ2-2; unclear D gene. CDR1 SGDLS and CDR2 YYNGEE come from the germline V gene. The length of the CDR3 is 12 residues. The V and J ends lost 4 bases and 3 bases respectively, with 4 bases between them. CDR3 bases: TGTGCCAGCAGCCGGGACACCGGGGAGCTGTTTTTT. Residues: CASSRDTGELFF.

The chain uses TRBV14 and TRBJ1-1, with a possible D match to TRBD1 (6 bases). Trimming cost V 3 bases and J 7 bases, with 15 bases left between them. Germline V lookup: CDR1 SGHDN, CDR2 FVKESK. The length of the CDR3 is 14 residues. The CDR3 nucleotides are TGTGCCAGCAGCCAGATCCAGGGGTCTAGTGAAGCTTTCTTT. This encodes CASSQIQGSSEAFF.

The genes are TRBV18 and TRBJ2-3, with D maybe TRBD2 (5 bases). The V and J ends lost 2 bases and 6 bases respectively, with 9 bases between them. The CDR3 length is 13 residues. Germline assignment: CDR1 KGHSH and CDR2 LQKENI. The CDR3 here is CASSPEGTDTQYF. The CDR3 coding sequence is TGTGCCAGCTCACCAGAGGGAACGGATACGCAGTATTTT.

The chain joins TRBV4-1 to TRBJ2-1; TRBD1 matches 10 bases. Germline V gene sequence: CDR1 MGHRA, CDR2 YSYEKL. The V gene end was trimmed by 2 bases and the J gene end by 8 bases; junction bases not matched to a gene: 12. This CDR3 has 17 amino acids. The CDR3 DNA sequence: TGCGCCAGCAGCCAACGGCCGCCGGGACAGGGGTACCATGAGCAGTTCTTC. Its translation: CASSQRPPGQGYHEQFF.

This sequence joins TRBV5-1 and TRBJ1-1, with TRBD1 identical over 9 bases. This CDR3 is 12 amino acids long. V was pared by 0 bases and J by 11 bases, with 2 bases of the junction left unmatched. Per germline, CDR1 SGHRS and CDR2 YFSETQ. The CDR3: CASSLAGTGAFF. The CDR3 nucleotides read TGCGCCAGCAGCTTGGCCGGGACAGGGGCTTTCTTT.

CDR3 sequence (DNA): TGTGCCAGCAGTGAATCTAACGACGGGTCACCCCTCCACTTT. This codes for CASSESNDGSPLHF. The chain combines TRBV6-1 with TRBJ1-6, with D hard to call. Trimming shortened V by 2 bases and J by 10 bases, and 12 bases separated the two germline ends. CDR3 size: 14 residues. Germline loops: CDR1 MNHNS, CDR2 SASEGT.

The V gene is TRBV15, the J gene TRBJ1-2; D call uncertain. This CDR3 contains 16 residues. Germline V gene lookup returns CDR1 LNHNV and CDR2 YYDKDF (reference sequence). V gave up 0 bases and J gave up 5 bases, with 16 bases separating them. CDR3 bases: TGTGCCACCAGCAGAGATTTTGGCGACGAGGGTTATGGCTACACCTTC. Amino acids: CATSRDFGDEGYGYTF.

The chain links TRBV28 to TRBJ1-1, with a weak D call TRBD1 (5 bases). The ends were cut back, 5 bases at V and 1 base at J, with 14 bases in the middle. This CDR3 contains 15 residues. The V gene's germline CDR1 is MDHEN and CDR2 SYDVKM. For the CDR3, the DNA is TGTGCCAGCAGTCCCCCTACAGGAAAGAACACTGAAGCTTTCTTT. This translates into CASSPPTGKNTEAFF.